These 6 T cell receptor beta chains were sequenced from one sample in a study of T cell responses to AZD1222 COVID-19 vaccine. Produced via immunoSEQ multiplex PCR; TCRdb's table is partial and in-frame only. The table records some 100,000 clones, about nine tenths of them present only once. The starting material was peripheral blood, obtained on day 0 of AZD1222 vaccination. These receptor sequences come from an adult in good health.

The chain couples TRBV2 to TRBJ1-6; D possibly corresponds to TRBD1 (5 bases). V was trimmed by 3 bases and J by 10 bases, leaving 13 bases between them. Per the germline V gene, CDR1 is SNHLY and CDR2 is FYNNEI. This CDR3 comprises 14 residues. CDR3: CASSDPPKGSPLHF. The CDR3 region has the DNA TGTGCCAGCAGTGACCCGCCGAAGGGGTCACCCCTCCACTTT.

CDR3 sequence (DNA): TGTGCCAGCAGCGTAGTAGCGGGGGCTGGCGGGGAGCTGTTTTTT. Protein sequence: CASSVVAGAGGELFF. This chain links TRBV9 with TRBJ2-2; 9 nucleotides agree with TRBD2. CDR1 is SGDLS, CDR2 YYNGEE, per germline. The trim removed 0 bases at V and 7 bases at J, leaving 4 bases unmatched. The CDR3 sequence is 15 residues long. Full variable domain (remainder filled in from reference TRBV9 and TRBJ2-2): DSGVTQTPKHLITATGQRVTLRCSPRSGDLSVYWYQQSLDQGLQFLIQYYNGEERAKGNILERFSAQQFPDLHSELNLSSLELGDSALYFCASSVVAGAGGELFFGEGSRLTVL.

In DNA, the CDR3 is TGTGCCAGCAGCTTAGTTGGGACGGACTATGGCTACACCTTC. As protein: CASSLVGTDYGYTF. The chain combines TRBV7-8 with TRBJ1-2, with a weak D call TRBD1 (5 bases). Trimming left V 1 base short and J 3 bases short, with 9 bases between. The germline CDR1 and CDR2 sequences are SGHVS and FQNEAQ. The CDR3 has 14 residues.

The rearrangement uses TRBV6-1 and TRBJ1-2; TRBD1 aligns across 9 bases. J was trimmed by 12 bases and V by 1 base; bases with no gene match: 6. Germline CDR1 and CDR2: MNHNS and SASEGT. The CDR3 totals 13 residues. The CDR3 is CASSEGTGASDTF. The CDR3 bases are TGTGCCAGCAGTGAAGGGACAGGGGCTTCCGACACCTTC.

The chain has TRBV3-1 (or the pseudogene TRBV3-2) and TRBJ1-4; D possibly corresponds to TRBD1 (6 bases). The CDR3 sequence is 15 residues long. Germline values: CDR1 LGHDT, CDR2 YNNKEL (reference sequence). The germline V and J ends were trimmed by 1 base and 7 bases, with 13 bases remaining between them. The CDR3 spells CASSQGSQGSEKLFF. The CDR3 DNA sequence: TGTGCCAGCAGCCAAGGTAGTCAGGGGAGTGAAAAACTGTTTTTT.

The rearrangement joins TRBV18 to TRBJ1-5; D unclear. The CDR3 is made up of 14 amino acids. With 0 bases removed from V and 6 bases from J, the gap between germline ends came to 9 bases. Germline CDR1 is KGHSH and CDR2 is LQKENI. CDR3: CASSPPGRVQPQHF. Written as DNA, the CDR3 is TGTGCCAGCTCACCACCAGGGAGGGTTCAGCCCCAGCATTTT.